This record covers a single TCR beta chain. A read error may account for a junction end that differs from germline. Amplified material comprised TCR beta CDR3 regions derived from RNA transcripts. Following a first-round RT-PCR that used HTBI primers, a second-round multiplex PCR was carried out. MiXCR, run by TCRdb on the multiplex PCR reads, gives a single entry per CDR3 protein. Of about 740,000 distinct CDR3 sequences listed, 40% are singletons. This entry belongs to a study of Graves' ophthalmopathy and Graves' hyperthyroidism. The sequence was obtained from an adult man with Graves' ophthalmopathy. Sequencing used peripheral blood.

CDR3 protein: CASSATLYGYTF. CDR3 bases: TGTGCCAGCAGTGCTACACTCTATGGCTACACCTTC. This chain joins TRBV10-3 and TRBJ1-2, with D uncertain. The CDR3 contains 12 residues. Germline-derived CDR1 and CDR2 are ENHRY and SYGVKD.